What follows are 22 T cell receptor beta chains derived from one specimen sequenced in a study of cytomegalovirus exposure and HLA in healthy donors. Primers for the PCR totalled 60 Vbeta and 13 Jbeta. The protocol was immunoSEQ multiplex PCR, while the TCRdb copy is restricted to in-frame clones and leaves out a portion. The data hold about 200,000 clones, with about 85% observed a single time. Input material: PBMCs. These receptors originate from a male donor in good health and CMV-seropositive.

The rearrangement uses TRBV5-8 and TRBJ2-7; a possible D gene is TRBD1 (6 bases). With 3 bases removed from V and 1 base from J, the gap between germline ends came to 11 bases. In germline, CDR1 is SGHTS, CDR2 YDEGEE. CDR3 length: 14 residues. CDR3 region: CASSSFRGSYEQYF. CDR3 bases: TGTGCCAGCAGCTCCTTCAGGGGTTCCTACGAGCAGTACTTC.

The chain couples TRBV18 to TRBJ1-6; tentatively, D is TRBD1 (5 bases). Germline V gene sequence: CDR1 KGHSH, CDR2 LQKENI. The CDR3 consists of 16 residues. V gave up 2 bases and J gave up 0 bases, with 8 bases separating them. CDR3 sequence (DNA): TGTGCCAGCTCACCATTCGACAGCTCCTATAATTCACCCCTCCACTTT. This codes for CASSPFDSSYNSPLHF.

The chain has TRBV10-3 and TRBJ1-3, with TRBD1 as a possible D gene (6 bases). The ends were cut back, 8 bases at V and 0 bases at J, with 14 bases in the middle. CDR3 size: 15 residues. Germline lookup yields CDR1 ENHRY and CDR2 SYGVKD. The CDR3: CAIGRQVSSGNTIYF. The DNA for the CDR3 is TGTGCCATCGGAAGACAGGTCAGCTCTGGAAACACCATATATTTT.

The V and J genes are TRBV5-5 and TRBJ1-4, with 7 nucleotides matching TRBD1. Trimming at V came to 3 bases and at J to 15 bases, leaving 11 bases not matched to a gene. This CDR3 region has 13 residues. The V gene's germline CDR1 is SGHKS and CDR2 YYEKEE (reference sequence). CDR3: CASSSPPGQRLFF. The CDR3 region has the DNA TGTGCCAGCAGCTCTCCACCGGGACAGAGATTGTTTTTT.

This chain links TRBV11-2 with TRBJ1-1; 8 bases align to TRBD1. The CDR3 runs to 15 residues. Germline values: CDR1 SGHAT, CDR2 FQNNGV. Trimming cost V 4 bases and J 0 bases; bases outside gene matches: 4. As DNA, the CDR3 is TGTGCCAGCAGCTGGGACAGGTGGATGAACACTGAAGCTTTCTTT. Amino acid sequence: CASSWDRWMNTEAFF.

This clone came up a few times. The chain links TRBV5-8 to TRBJ1-5; no clear D gene. Germline V gene sequence: CDR1 SGHTS, CDR2 YDEGEE. V was clipped by 0 bases and J by 2 bases, with 9 bases between them. This CDR3 spans 15 amino acids. The CDR3 loop reads CASSLDPGGNQPQHF. The CDR3 nucleotides read TGTGCCAGCAGCTTGGATCCGGGAGGCAATCAGCCCCAGCATTTT.

A single count supports this clone. The V gene is TRBV28, the J gene TRBJ1-3, with TRBD1 as a possible D gene (5 bases). This CDR3 has 12 residues. The V gene's germline CDR1 is MDHEN and CDR2 SYDVKM. This CDR3 reads CGIGGTGNTIYF. The CDR3, as DNA: TGTGGCATAGGAGGGACGGGAAACACCATATATTTT.

The V and J genes are TRBV30 and TRBJ1-5; tentative D call: TRBD1 (5 bases). Between the trimmed V and J ends, which lost 5 bases and 7 bases, there was a span of 15 bases. The CDR3 runs to 13 residues. Germline V gives CDR1 GTSNPN, CDR2 SVGIG (reference sequence). The CDR3 region is CAWGGTGRQPQHF. The CDR3 nucleotides read TGTGCCTGGGGGGGGACGGGGAGACAGCCCCAGCATTTT.

This chain joins TRBV4-3 and TRBJ2-2; no clear D gene. Germline CDR1 LGHNA, CDR2 YSLEER. V was pared by 0 bases and J by 0 bases, with 5 bases between. The length of the CDR3 is 15 residues. CDR3 coding DNA: TGCGCCAGCAGCCAAGACAGGTCGAACACCGGGGAGCTGTTTTTT. This gives the protein CASSQDRSNTGELFF.

The V and J genes are TRBV13 and TRBJ1-1; TRBD1 might be the D (5 bases). Germline V gives CDR1 PRHDT, CDR2 FYEKMQ (reference sequence). V shed 6 bases and J shed 1 base, with 9 bases lying between them. CDR3 length: 13 amino acids. DNA for the CDR3: TGTGCCAGCAGTCACGACAGGAACACTGAAGCTTTCTTT. Translated: CASSHDRNTEAFF.

V and J are TRBV9 and TRBJ2-3; TRBD1 is a possible D gene (5 bases). Trimming pared 3 bases from V and 4 bases from J, leaving 9 bases between. Germline V CDR1 and CDR2: SGDLS, YYNGEE. This CDR3 is 13 amino acids long. The CDR3 is CASSAQDSDTQYF. CDR3 DNA sequence: TGTGCCAGCAGCGCACAGGATTCAGATACGCAGTATTTT.

The rearrangement uses TRBV5-1 and TRBJ2-7; 7 bases are shared with TRBD1. The J segment lost 5 bases and the V segment lost 4 bases, leaving 6 bases of the junction unmatched. This CDR3 has 13 amino acids. Germline CDR1 and CDR2: SGHRS and YFSETQ. The CDR3 DNA sequence: TGCGCCAGCAGCCTGAACAGGGGAGACGAGCAGTACTTC. Encoded protein: CASSLNRGDEQYF. Drawing the rest from reference TRBV5-1 and TRBJ2-7, the complete variable domain is KAGVTQTPRYLIKTRGQQVTLSCSPISGHRSVSWYQQTPGQGLQFLFEYFSETQRNKGNFPGRFSGRQFSNSRSEMNVSTLELGDSALYLCASSLNRGDEQYFGPGTRLTVT.

The sample holds a few counts of this clone. The gene calls are TRBV4-2 and TRBJ1-2; weak D call: TRBD1 (6 bases). The germline V gene has CDR1 LGHNA and CDR2 YNFKEQ. The CDR3 is 16 residues long. Trimming took off 1 base at V and 6 bases at J, with 18 bases between the two ends. The CDR3 coding sequence is TGTGCCAGCAGCCAAGTTTTCAGGGGCAATCCCCATGGCTACACCTTC. This gives the protein CASSQVFRGNPHGYTF.

The chain has TRBV25-1 and TRBJ2-1, with D unresolved. Germline CDR1 MGHDK, CDR2 SYGVNS. Trimming took 2 bases from V and 10 from J, leaving 6 bases between them. CDR3 size: 11 residues. The CDR3 nucleotides are TGTGCCAGCAGTGAAAGTGGCGAGCAGTTCTTC. It yields the protein CASSESGEQFF.

This chain links TRBV5-1 with TRBJ2-7; 8 positions agree with TRBD2. CDR1 is SGHRS and CDR2 is YFSETQ in the germline V gene. The CDR3 covers 14 residues. Trimming took 5 bases from V and 0 from J; bases not matched to a gene: 4. Here the CDR3 reads CASRGGGSSYEQYF. The CDR3 DNA is TGCGCCAGCAGGGGCGGGGGGAGCTCCTACGAGCAGTACTTC.

J is TRBJ2-5 and V is TRBV18; no clear D gene. The J call is uncertain, as TRBJ2-7 better fits the DNA end. In germline, CDR1 is KGHSH, CDR2 LQKENI. This CDR3 is built from 16 residues. CDR3 in amino acids: CASSPGIAQSSYEQYF. CDR3 coding DNA: TGTGCCAGCTCACCAGGTATAGCCCAGAGCTCCTACGAGCAGTACTTC.

The rearrangement links TRBV28 to TRBJ1-5; 8 bases match TRBD1. Trimming cost V 10 bases and J 0 bases; bases outside gene matches: 17. From germline, CDR1 is MDHEN and CDR2 SYDVKM. The CDR3 length is 18 residues. The CDR3 region has the DNA TGTGCCACTCGTGAGGACAGGGTCGGTAGGAATAGCAATCAGCCCCAGCATTTT. Translated: CATREDRVGRNSNQPQHF.

The chain recombines TRBV7-2 with TRBJ1-2; D remains ambiguous. CDR3 size: 14 residues. Trimming took 4 bases from V and 4 from J, leaving 13 bases between them. Germline V gene data show CDR1 as SGHTA and CDR2 as FQGNSA. CDR3: CASSSSRRIYGYTF. Written as DNA, the CDR3 is TGTGCCAGCAGCTCTAGCAGGCGGATCTATGGCTACACCTTC. Full variable domain (missing parts from reference TRBV7-2 and TRBJ1-2): GAGVSQSPSNKVTEKGKDVELRCDPISGHTALYWYRQSLGQGLEFLIYFQGNSAPDKSGLPSDRFSAERTGGSVSTLTIQRTQQEDSAVYLCASSSSRRIYGYTFGSGTRLTVV.

This chain uses TRBV2 with TRBJ2-7, with D uncertain. Germline V lookup: CDR1 SNHLY, CDR2 FYNNEI. The CDR3 contains 13 residues. V lost 2 bases and J lost 2, with 7 bases in between. CDR3 DNA: TGTGCCAGCAGTGAAACTCCGACCTACGAGCAGTACTTC. As protein: CASSETPTYEQYF.

About this clone: The junction shows a germline mismatch at one end, possibly a read error. V gene TRBV7-7 combines with J gene TRBJ2-5; D is uncertain. Per germline, CDR1 SSHAT and CDR2 FNYEAQ (reference sequence). The CDR3 has 14 amino acids. The CDR3 DNA reads as TGTGCTAGCAGCTTAGCCCCTAGTCAAGAGACCCAGTACTTC. It codes for CASSLAPSQETQYF.

The chain carries TRBV5-1 and TRBJ1-3, with D unresolved. Germline V gene lookup returns CDR1 SGHRS and CDR2 YFSETQ. V lost 2 bases and J 0 bases, leaving 12 bases between the germline ends. The CDR3 has 16 amino acids. This CDR3 reads CASSFENPSSGNTIYF. CDR3 DNA sequence: TGCGCCAGCAGCTTCGAGAATCCCTCCTCTGGAAACACCATATATTTT.

J is TRBJ1-4 and V is TRBV10-3; maybe TRBD1 (5 bases). Trimming stripped 6 bases from V and 5 bases from J, with 22 bases between. CDR1 is ENHRY, CDR2 SYGVKD, per germline. The CDR3 sequence is 17 residues long. Here the CDR3 DNA reads TGTGCCATCAGCACCAGGGCCCCTGAAAGATCAAATGAAAAACTGTTTTTT. Protein: CAISTRAPERSNEKLFF.